One T cell receptor beta chain is described in this entry. No antigen is known for it. J was trimmed by 3 bases and V by 6 bases; bases with no gene match: 5. Germline V lookup: CDR1 MDHEN, CDR2 SYDVKM. This CDR3 has 13 residues. All donors were healthy Caucasians. The sample is drawn from a study of identical twins. The study's findings and limits: Models underpredicted monozygotic twin sharing of out-of-frame TCR alpha.

Template switching added a universal primer site, and cDNA bore unique molecular identifiers. TCRdb fed the 5' RACE reads into MiXCR, producing one record per CDR3 protein. Altogether 240,000 or so distinct CDR3 sequences are present, about 13% being singletons, with the ten largest covering more than 3.5%. The sample also formed part of further work on yellow fever vaccine responses in identical twins.

This receptor was taken from a woman aged 18-29 years in good health. The sample was memory (CD45RO+) T cells sorted from blood. The chain couples TRBV28 to TRBJ2-7, with 7 bases identical to TRBD1. The DNA for the CDR3 is TGTGCCAGCAGGAGACAGGGTCTCTACGAGCAGTACTTC. Amino acids: CASRRQGLYEQYF.